The T cell receptor beta chain under discussion was sequenced for a study of monozygotic twins with inflammatory bowel disease. Overall study findings and caveats: It was in IBD patients that TCRbeta diversity (inverse Simpson) was lower than in healthy co-twins.

About this clonotype: Its antigen remains unidentified.

From its re-call of the 5' RACE reads, TCRdb lists each CDR3 protein once, without DNA. Its clone listing holds 160,000 or so distinct CDR3 sequences. CDR3 length equals 17 residues. The V gene's germline CDR1 is SNHLY and CDR2 FYNNEI. V and J are TRBV2 and TRBJ2-1; TCRdb outputs TRBD2, but without DNA this stays unchecked. What was sequenced was blood. This clonotype was obtained from a human donor with ulcerative colitis or Crohn's disease, or a healthy co-twin of an affected twin (not recorded which). The CDR3 loop is CASSGLAGGLIGNEQFF.